This TCR beta chain stems from a study of shared clonotypes between healthy human individuals (dated by TCRdb to about 2020). Describing the broader study: A couple of women and a few men aged 18 to 49 years were included in the cohort. For each donor, three plates each were used for CD4 naive and CD4 memory, two plates were used for CD8 naive, and one plate was used for CD8 memory. To estimate repertoire size and how much clonotype sharing occurs between individuals, the study deeply sequenced the blood TCR repertoires of about five healthy adults. To increase sequencing depth and limit assay-specific biases, TCR repertoire library preparation and sequencing were carried out by different laboratories using diverse techniques. Each donor's leukapheresis produced roughly between about 0.85 and 10 billion PBMCs. Summary of the overall study and its limitations: Sampling was limited to blood, and TCR repertoires in tissue likely differ from TCR repertoires in blood. Sharing across several donors was observed for around 4.8% of naive CD4, 3% to 3.5% of naive CD8, about 2.3% of memory CD4, and roughly 0.4% of memory CD8 clonotypes. Even with the large sequencing depth, rarefaction of the sorted-subset datasets indicated that sequencing was incomplete. Naive subsets generally had larger estimated clonotype richness than memory subsets. Based on pairwise subsampling, the degree of clonotype sharing among donors was expected to be affected by sequencing depth. Compared with non-shared clonotypes, the clonotypes found in all four sorted-subset donors had higher generation probabilities. The genetic and exposure-history diversity represented was limited by the small number of donors.

Using the deep immunoSEQ assay, multiplex PCR amplified TCR CDR3 regions from genomic DNA. For each cell subset, the extracted genomic DNA was distributed evenly across all wells of several immunoSEQ 96-well plates, and each plate served as one replicate. For sorted subsets, approximately 210 ng of genomic DNA, equivalent to 25,000 to 35,000 T cell genomes, went into each replicate PCR. The purified libraries were quantified using a Qubit 3.0 fluorometer, sized with a Bioanalyzer 2100, and then quantified again using the KAPA Library Quantification kit. Every immunoSEQ 96-well plate was sequenced on a separate single-read 150-cycle Illumina NextSeq 550 flow cell. Per the source publication's procedure: Because the immunoSEQ output held only junctional sequences and lacked quality scores, the filtering could not match the filtering applied to full-length reads. Sequences were annotated with PyIR, a Python wrapper for IgBLAST v1.9, using IMGT germline references to assign V/J genes and CDR3. Any read was removed if the V/J assignment was weak (E-value above 1e-6), the CDR3 was missing, or the read contained stop codons, out-of-frame junctions, or ambiguous translated residues. V3J clonotypes were defined as sequences sharing an identical inferred V gene, J gene, and CDR3 amino acid sequence. Percentage overlap between repertoires was calculated by dividing the number of shared unique clonotypes by the size of the smaller repertoire. Richness of each repertoire was evaluated using RTK rarefaction, the Chao1 estimator, and Recon v2.1 estimates of unobserved clonotypes. Generation probabilities for all TCRbeta clonotypes obtained by the gDNA method from several donors were computed using OLGA. TCRdb provides this immuneACCESS table in a form limited to in-frame rearrangements. Some clones are lacking; in checked studies, under half of them reflect an unresolved V gene, and why the rest are absent is not known. The V and J calls and clone size were taken over from that table, and D and trimming were inferred from the DNA. Recorded for this sample are some 2,100,000 clones; 85% to 95% of them occurred a single time. The biggest ten clones account for 1.5% to 2% of the sample.

This clone was recorded only once. No cognate antigen has been identified for it. There are no base qualities to consult, and no much larger clone falls within one base. CD8 naive samples were CD45RO-negative cells positively selected for CCR7, giving a CD45RA+CCR7+ population that excluded TemRA cells. The donors were healthy, HIV-negative adults with no recently reported acute infections or vaccinations. Only Caucasian adults living in Nashville, Tennessee, USA were represented among the donors. After blood collection by leukapheresis, PBMCs were isolated using Ficoll-Histopaque density gradient centrifugation and then cryopreserved in the vapor phase of liquid nitrogen. Analytical flow cytometry was used to check the purity and quantity of each magnetically sorted T cell population. Genomic DNA was isolated from every sorted fraction and measured by UV absorbance on a Nanodrop 2000c. The sequenced sample consisted of naive CD8+ T cells from PBMCs. The cell subset or site label of this sample denotes: CD45RA+CCR7+. The origin of this receptor is a man aged 18 to 35 in good health. Some clones in this sample may be carry-over from other donors' samples.

The encoded CDR3 is CASSQEGPTYNEQFF. The DNA sequence reads TGCGCCAGCAGCCAAGAGGGACCGACGTACAATGAGCAGTTCTTC. The chain employs TRBV4-3 and TRBJ2-1; the D gene is tentatively TRBD1 or TRBD2, each matching 5 bases. Relative to germline, V is 0 bases shorter and J is 4 bases shorter, with 10 bases between their ends. From cysteine to phenylalanine, the CDR3 is 15 amino acids long. Just CDR3 DNA is preserved here, 45 bases in frame from base 1. The germline V gene yields LGHNA for CDR1 and YSLEER for CDR2.